This T cell receptor (beta chain) was sequenced in a study of T cells in Graves' hyperthyroidism and ophthalmopathy. Regarding the study as a whole: Most expanded thyroid clonotypes above 0.001 also appeared in blood.

RNA transcripts yielded amplified TCR beta CDR3 regions. RT-PCR in the first round (using the HTBI primer set) targeted the TCR CDR3. MiXCR, applied by TCRdb to the multiplex PCR reads, yields one record per CDR3 protein. The sample lists hundreds of thousands of distinct CDR3 sequences, approximately 14% seen once, with 4.3% in the top ten. This clonotype was counted a single time. Its antigen is unknown. The CDR3 covers 14 residues. From germline, CDR1 is SGHAT and CDR2 FQNNGV. Trimming took 2 bases from V and 5 from J, leaving 13 bases between them. Input material: blood. This clonotype originated in a woman aged 40 to 55 with Graves' ophthalmopathy. The chain links TRBV11-2 to TRBJ2-7; D is unresolved. CDR3 region: CASSLSRSIHEQYF. The CDR3 region has the DNA TGTGCCAGCAGCTTATCAAGATCGATCCACGAGCAGTACTTC.